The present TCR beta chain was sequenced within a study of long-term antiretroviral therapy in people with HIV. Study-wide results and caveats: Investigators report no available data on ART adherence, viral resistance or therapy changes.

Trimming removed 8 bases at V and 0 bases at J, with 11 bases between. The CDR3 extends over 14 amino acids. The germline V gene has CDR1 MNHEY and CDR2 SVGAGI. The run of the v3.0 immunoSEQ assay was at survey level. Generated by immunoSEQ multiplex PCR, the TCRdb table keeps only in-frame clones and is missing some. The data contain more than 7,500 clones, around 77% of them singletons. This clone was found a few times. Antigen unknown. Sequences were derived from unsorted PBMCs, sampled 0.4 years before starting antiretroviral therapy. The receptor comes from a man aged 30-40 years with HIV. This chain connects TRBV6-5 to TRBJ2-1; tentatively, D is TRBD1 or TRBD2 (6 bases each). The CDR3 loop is CASRGPSSYNEQFF. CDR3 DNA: TGTGCCAGCCGGGGGCCGAGCTCCTACAATGAGCAGTTCTTC.